This T cell receptor beta chain was sequenced in a study of T cells in Graves' hyperthyroidism and ophthalmopathy. Study-level background: It was at initial diagnosis, before any treatment, that peripheral blood was collected.

RNA transcripts gave rise to amplified TCR beta CDR3 regions. Carried out on the TCR CDR3, a first-round RT-PCR used the HTBI primer set. TCRdb redid the calling of the multiplex PCR reads with MiXCR, one entry per CDR3 protein. The sample lists fewer than 350,000 distinct CDR3 sequences, around 23% seen once, with around 50% in the top ten. The CDR3 contains 16 residues. CDR1 KGHSH and CDR2 LQKENI come from the germline V gene. V lost 4 bases to trimming and J lost 8 bases; unmatched junction nucleotides: 7. This clonotype has a count of ten or more. The V gene is TRBV18, the J gene TRBJ2-4; the match to TRBD2 covers 14 bases. This receptor was obtained from a woman aged 50 to 60 with Graves' hyperthyroidism. Sequencing was carried out using blood. For the CDR3, the DNA is TGTGCCAGCTCACTAACCGGGACTAGCGGGAGAGACATTCAGTACTTC. It encodes CASSLTGTSGRDIQYF. The whole variable domain, remainder taken from reference TRBV18 and TRBJ2-4, is NAGVMQNPRHLVRRRGQEARLRCSPMKGHSHVYWYRQLPEEGLKFMVYLQKENIIDESGMPKERFSAEFPKEGPSILRIQQVVRGDSAAYFCASSLTGTSGRDIQYFGAGTRLSVL.